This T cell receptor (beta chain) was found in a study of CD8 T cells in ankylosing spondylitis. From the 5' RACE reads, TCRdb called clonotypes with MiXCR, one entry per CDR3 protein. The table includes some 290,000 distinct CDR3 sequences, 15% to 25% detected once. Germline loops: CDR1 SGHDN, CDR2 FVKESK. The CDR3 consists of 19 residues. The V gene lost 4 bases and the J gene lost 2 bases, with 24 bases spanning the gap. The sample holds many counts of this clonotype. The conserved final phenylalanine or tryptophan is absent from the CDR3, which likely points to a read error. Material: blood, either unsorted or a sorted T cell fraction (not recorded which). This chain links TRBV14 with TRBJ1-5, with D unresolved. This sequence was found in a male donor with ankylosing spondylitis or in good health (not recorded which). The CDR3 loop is CASSREVHPNQYGNQPQHS. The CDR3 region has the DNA TGTGCCAGCAGCCGGGAAGTACACCCCAATCAGTACGGCAATCAGCCCCAGCATTCT.